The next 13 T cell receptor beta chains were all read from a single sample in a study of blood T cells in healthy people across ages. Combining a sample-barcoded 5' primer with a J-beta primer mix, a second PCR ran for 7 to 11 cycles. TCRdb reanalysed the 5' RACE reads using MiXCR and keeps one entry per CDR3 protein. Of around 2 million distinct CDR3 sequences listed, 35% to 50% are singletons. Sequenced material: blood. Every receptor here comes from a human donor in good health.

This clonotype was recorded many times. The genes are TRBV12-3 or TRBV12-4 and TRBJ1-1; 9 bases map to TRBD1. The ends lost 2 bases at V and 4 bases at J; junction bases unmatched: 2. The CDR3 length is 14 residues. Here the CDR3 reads CASSLTGGLTEAFF. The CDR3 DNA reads TGTGCCAGCAGTTTAACAGGGGGCCTCACTGAAGCTTTCTTT.

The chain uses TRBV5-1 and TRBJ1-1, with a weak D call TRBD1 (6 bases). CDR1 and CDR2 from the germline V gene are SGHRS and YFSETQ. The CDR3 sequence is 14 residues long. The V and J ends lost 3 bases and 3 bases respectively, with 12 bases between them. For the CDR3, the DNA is TGCGCCAGCAGCTCTTTGACAGGTGACACTGAAGCTTTCTTT. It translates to CASSSLTGDTEAFF.

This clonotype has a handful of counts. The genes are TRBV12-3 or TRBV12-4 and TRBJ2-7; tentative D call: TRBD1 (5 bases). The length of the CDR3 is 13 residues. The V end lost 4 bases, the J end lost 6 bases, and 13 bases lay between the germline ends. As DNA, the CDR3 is TGTGCCAGCAGTTCCTGGGGCAGCTCCGAGCAGTACTTC. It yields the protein CASSSWGSSEQYF.

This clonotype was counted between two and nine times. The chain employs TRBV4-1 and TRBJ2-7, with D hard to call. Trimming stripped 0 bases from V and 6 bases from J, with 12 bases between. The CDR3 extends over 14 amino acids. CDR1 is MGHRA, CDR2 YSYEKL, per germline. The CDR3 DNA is TGCGCCAGCAGCCAAGACTATAACGGCCTCGAGCAGTACTTC. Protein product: CASSQDYNGLEQYF.

CDR3 coding DNA: TGTGCCAGCAGCCACGGTGGACAGGGAAATTCACCCCTCCACTTT. Protein product: CASSHGGQGNSPLHF. The genes are TRBV4-2 and TRBJ1-6, with 8 bases lining up with TRBD1. This CDR3 is built from 15 residues. V was pared by 3 bases and J by 7 bases, with 5 bases of the junction left unmatched. Germline V gives CDR1 LGHNA, CDR2 YNFKEQ.

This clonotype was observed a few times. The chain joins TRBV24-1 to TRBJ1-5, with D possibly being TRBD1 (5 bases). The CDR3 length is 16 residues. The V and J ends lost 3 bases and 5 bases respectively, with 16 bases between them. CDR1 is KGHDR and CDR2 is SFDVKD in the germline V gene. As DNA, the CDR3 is TGTGCCACCAGTGATAAACTCGTGGGGGTTTATCAGCCCCAGCATTTT. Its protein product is CATSDKLVGVYQPQHF.

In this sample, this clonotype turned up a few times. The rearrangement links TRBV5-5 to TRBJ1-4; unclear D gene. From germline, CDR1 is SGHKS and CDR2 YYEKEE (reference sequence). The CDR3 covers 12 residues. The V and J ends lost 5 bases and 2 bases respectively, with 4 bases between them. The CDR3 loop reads CASRVTNEKLFF. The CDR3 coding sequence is TGTGCCAGCAGGGTTACTAATGAAAAACTGTTTTTT.

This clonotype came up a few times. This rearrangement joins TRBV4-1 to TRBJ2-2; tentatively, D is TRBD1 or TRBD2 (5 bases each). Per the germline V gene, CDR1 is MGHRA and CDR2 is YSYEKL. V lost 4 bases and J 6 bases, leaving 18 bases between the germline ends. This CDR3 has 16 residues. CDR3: CASSPGTTIGAGELFF. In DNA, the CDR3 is TGCGCCAGCAGCCCAGGGACGACAATCGGCGCCGGGGAGCTGTTTTTT.

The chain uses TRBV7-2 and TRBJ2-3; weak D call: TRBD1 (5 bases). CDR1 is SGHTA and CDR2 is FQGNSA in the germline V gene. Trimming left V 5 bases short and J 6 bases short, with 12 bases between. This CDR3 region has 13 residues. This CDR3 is CASSPGRADTQYF. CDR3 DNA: TGTGCCAGCAGCCCCGGCAGGGCGGATACGCAGTATTTT.

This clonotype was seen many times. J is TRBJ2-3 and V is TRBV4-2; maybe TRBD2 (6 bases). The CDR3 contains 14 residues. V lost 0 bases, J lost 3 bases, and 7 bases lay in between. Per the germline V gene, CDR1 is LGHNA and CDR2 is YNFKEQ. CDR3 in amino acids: CASSQERGTDTQYF. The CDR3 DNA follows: TGTGCCAGCAGCCAAGAGCGGGGAACAGATACGCAGTATTTT.

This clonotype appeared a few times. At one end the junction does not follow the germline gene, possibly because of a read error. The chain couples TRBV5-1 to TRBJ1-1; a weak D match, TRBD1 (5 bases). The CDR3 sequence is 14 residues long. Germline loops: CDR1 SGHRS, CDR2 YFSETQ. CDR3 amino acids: CASGLGAGNTEAFF. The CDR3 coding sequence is TGCGCCAGCGGCTTAGGGGCAGGGAACACTGAAGCTTTCTTT.

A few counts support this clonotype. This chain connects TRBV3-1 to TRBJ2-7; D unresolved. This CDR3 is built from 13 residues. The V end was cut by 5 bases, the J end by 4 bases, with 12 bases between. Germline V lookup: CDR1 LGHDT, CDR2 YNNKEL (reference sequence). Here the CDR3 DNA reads TGTGCCAGCAGCAGGGCATCTCAGTACGAGCAGTACTTC. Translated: CASSRASQYEQYF.

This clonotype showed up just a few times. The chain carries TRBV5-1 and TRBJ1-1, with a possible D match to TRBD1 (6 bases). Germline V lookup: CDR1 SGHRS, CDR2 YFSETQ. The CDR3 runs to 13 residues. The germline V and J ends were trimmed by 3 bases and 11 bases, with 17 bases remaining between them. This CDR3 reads CASSYGQSNVAFF. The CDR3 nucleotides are TGCGCCAGCAGCTACGGACAGAGCAATGTCGCTTTCTTT.